The present T cell receptor (beta chain) was sequenced within a study of Ad26.COV2.S vaccination and SARS-CoV-2 variants. Study context: Ad26.COV2.S shots went into the muscle once or twice, 56 days apart.

Treatment in this sample: around 19 received Ad26.COV2.S at low or high dose, single or two shots; 5 received placebo; per-sample allocation not given. It was on day 63 after the first vaccine or placebo injection that samples were taken. An adult aged 18-55 years in Boston served as the donor. Whole-study findings and limits: TCR breadth and depth estimates may have understated total T cell responses.

This CDR3 has 15 residues. Germline V lookup: CDR1 SEHNR, CDR2 FQNEAQ (reference sequence). V dropped 7 bases and J dropped 2; count of bases not matched to a gene: 10. Clones were sequenced by immunoSEQ multiplex PCR, and TCRdb holds only the in-frame ones, with some missing. The data hold fewer than 300,000 clones, with roughly 86% observed a single time. Regarding this clone: The antigen remains unidentified.

The rearrangement links TRBV7-9 to TRBJ1-1; 7 bases agree with TRBD1. Source: peripheral blood, taken in a trial of Ad26.COV2.S vaccine versus placebo. The clonotype originates from a person between 18 and 65 years old who received the Ad26.COV2.S COVID-19 vaccine or a placebo. The CDR3 region has the DNA TGTGCCAGCACCCACAAGGGGACAGCAAACACTGAAGCTTTCTTT. It translates to CASTHKGTANTEAFF. Combining the CDR3 with reference TRBV7-9 and TRBJ1-1 gives the whole variable domain DTGVSQNPRHKITKRGQNVTFRCDPISEHNRLYWYRQTLGQGPEFLTYFQNEAQLEKSRLLSDRFSAERPKGSFSTLEIQRTEQGDSAMYLCASTHKGTANTEAFFGQGTRLTVV.